The clone carrying this T cell receptor beta chain occurred many times. What it recognizes is unknown. Participants with hyperthyroidism, aged 18 to 65, were newly diagnosed with under 2 months' duration. Among the exclusions were patients with other autoimmune diseases, uncontrolled infections, pregnancy or lactation. This sample is part of a study of Graves' ophthalmopathy and Graves' hyperthyroidism. Study-level information: Over 18 months of follow-up, stable hyperthyroidism required that no ophthalmopathy appear.

CDR3 length: 12 residues. J gave up 14 bases and V 5 bases, and 5 bases lay outside the gene matches. The germline gives CDR1 MNHEY, CDR2 SMNVEV (reference sequence). Study outcomes and limitations: With just under 90% sensitivity and less than 83% specificity, a 13-signature model separated ophthalmopathy from stable hyperthyroidism.

Amplified TCR beta CDR3 regions were obtained using RNA transcripts as template. Second-round multiplex PCR came after first-round RT-PCR with HTBI primers. TCRdb recomputed calls from the multiplex PCR reads with MiXCR, one row per CDR3 protein. The profile shows around 1.1 million distinct CDR3 sequences, 36% of them singletons. The V gene is TRBV27, the J gene TRBJ1-6, with 8 bases matching TRBD1. The specimen sequenced was peripheral blood or thyroid tissue (not recorded which). The source is an adult man with Graves' hyperthyroidism. CDR3 sequence (DNA): TGTGCCAGCAGTCAGGACAGGGTCACCCTCCACTTT. This gives the protein CASSQDRVTLHF.